These 30 T cell receptor beta chains came from one sample sequenced in a study of graft-versus-host responses after intestinal transplantation. Libraries were prepared by immunoSEQ multiplex PCR; TCRdb keeps only in-frame clonotypes and omits some of them. The sample lists about 25,000 clones, around 94% occurring once. This sample comprised PBMCs, obtained approximately 32 days after intestinal transplant. These TCRs come from a human patient who received an intestinal transplant, so some T cells may come from the graft donor.

The rearrangement joins TRBV6-1 to TRBJ2-1, with a weak D call TRBD1 (5 bases). Trimming stripped 2 bases from V and 4 bases from J, with 15 bases between. Germline assignment: CDR1 MNHNS and CDR2 SASEGT. This CDR3 comprises 16 residues. The CDR3 DNA follows: TGTGCCAGCAGTGAAAGTGGCAGGGTCCCTTACAATGAGCAGTTCTTC. Protein product: CASSESGRVPYNEQFF.

The V call is TRBV19, the J call TRBJ2-3; TRBD2 matches 10 bases. Germline V gives CDR1 LNHDA, CDR2 SQIVND (reference sequence). CDR3 length: 15 residues. V lost 2 bases to trimming and J lost 4 bases; unmatched junction nucleotides: 3. The CDR3 loop is CASSISLAGADTQYF. Written as DNA, the CDR3 is TGTGCCAGTAGTATATCGCTAGCGGGAGCAGATACGCAGTATTTT.

This clone was seen a few times. V usage is TRBV9 and J usage is TRBJ1-2, with D unclear. The CDR3 consists of 12 residues. V lost 2 bases and J 8 bases, leaving 10 bases between the germline ends. The germline gives CDR1 SGDLS, CDR2 YYNGEE. The CDR3 protein is CASSVVGGGYTF. CDR3 nucleotides: TGTGCCAGCAGCGTGGTAGGAGGCGGCTACACCTTC.

The chain employs TRBV7-9 and TRBJ1-2; 8 nucleotides align to TRBD1. The CDR3 runs to 15 residues. CDR1 SEHNR and CDR2 FQNEAQ come from the germline V gene (reference sequence). J gave up 8 bases and V 5 bases, and 13 bases lay outside the gene matches. The CDR3 bases are TGTGCCAGCAGCGGTGGACAGGGTTTCTTCTACGGCTACACCTTC. Translation: CASSGGQGFFYGYTF.

This rearrangement joins TRBV6-1 to TRBJ2-3; D is possibly TRBD1 (7 bases). CDR1 and CDR2 from the germline V gene are MNHNS and SASEGT. Deletions cut 4 bases from V and 1 base from J, with 12 bases between. This CDR3 is 15 amino acids long. The CDR3, as DNA: TGTGCCAGCAGTGGGACAGGAGGGGGCACAGATACGCAGTATTTT. Encoded protein: CASSGTGGGTDTQYF.

J is TRBJ2-7 and V is TRBV7-8, with 7 positions matching TRBD1. V dropped 1 base and J dropped 0; count of bases not matched to a gene: 3. The CDR3 is 15 amino acids. Looked up from germline, CDR1 is SGHVS and CDR2 is FQNEAQ. CDR3 sequence reads: CASSLGTGASYEQYF. CDR3 nucleotides: TGTGCCAGCAGCTTAGGGACAGGCGCCTCCTACGAGCAGTACTTC.

The chain joins TRBV6-5 to TRBJ2-1, with D possibly matching TRBD1 (6 bases). The CDR3 runs to 14 residues. Germline lookup yields CDR1 MNHEY and CDR2 SVGAGI. Trimming took 5 bases from V and 7 from J, leaving 15 bases between them. CDR3 amino acids: CASSLQGSTNEQFF. In DNA, the CDR3 is TGTGCCAGCAGTCTACAGGGATCGACTAATGAGCAGTTCTTC.

The rearrangement uses TRBV19 and TRBJ2-5; D is unclear. The CDR3 covers 12 residues. Per germline, CDR1 LNHDA and CDR2 SQIVND (reference sequence). The germline V and J ends were trimmed by 1 base and 7 bases, with 7 bases remaining between them. DNA of the CDR3: TGTGCCAGTAGTATAGGGTACGGGACCCAGTACTTC. Residues: CASSIGYGTQYF.

The V and J genes are TRBV7-9 and TRBJ2-7; TRBD2 aligns across 13 bases. Germline trimming cut 5 bases from V and 5 bases from J; bases unmatched to any gene: 6. Germline V CDR1 and CDR2: SEHNR, FQNEAQ (reference sequence). This CDR3 contains 15 residues. CDR3 sequence reads: CASSGRTSGRDEQYF. The CDR3, as DNA: TGTGCCAGCAGCGGACGGACTAGCGGGAGAGACGAGCAGTACTTC. The whole variable domain, filled in from reference TRBV7-9 and TRBJ2-7, reads DTGVSQNPRHKITKRGQNVTFRCDPISEHNRLYWYRQTLGQGPEFLTYFQNEAQLEKSRLLSDRFSAERPKGSFSTLEIQRTEQGDSAMYLCASSGRTSGRDEQYFGPGTRLTVT.

CDR3 sequence (DNA): TGTGCCTGGAGTGTACCTGGGGTTGAAGTCGGTCAGCCCCAGCATTTT. This gives the protein CAWSVPGVEVGQPQHF. The chain is built from TRBV30 and TRBJ1-5; no definite D call. V dropped 0 bases and J dropped 6 bases, with 18 bases sitting between them. The CDR3 has 16 amino acids. Looked up from germline, CDR1 is GTSNPN and CDR2 is SVGIG (reference sequence).

In regard to this clone: Compared with germline, one end of the junction differs, possibly owing to a read error. The V and J genes are TRBV14 and TRBJ2-7; 12 bases are shared with TRBD2. From germline, CDR1 is SGHDN and CDR2 FVKESK. This CDR3 has 19 amino acids. CDR3 sequence reads: CVSSQRLAGDPESSYEQYF. CDR3 coding DNA: TGTGTCAGCAGCCAGCGACTAGCGGGGGATCCCGAGAGCTCCTACGAGCAGTACTTC.

V usage is TRBV27 and J usage is TRBJ2-3; 7 bases map to TRBD2. This CDR3 has 15 amino acids. V lost 5 bases and J lost 2; bases outside the gene matches: 7. CDR1 and CDR2 from the germline V gene are MNHEY and SMNVEV (reference sequence). The CDR3 here is CASSQWGDYTDTQYF. The CDR3 DNA follows: TGTGCCAGCAGTCAATGGGGGGACTACACAGATACGCAGTATTTT.

V gene TRBV5-6 combines with J gene TRBJ1-2, with D uncertain. V was clipped by 4 bases and J by 8 bases, with 21 bases between them. Germline V gives CDR1 SGHDT, CDR2 YYEEEE. This CDR3 is built from 15 residues. CDR3 sequence reads: CASSPLGVGFHGYTF. DNA for the CDR3: TGTGCCAGCAGCCCCCTCGGGGTGGGATTTCACGGCTACACCTTC.

J is TRBJ2-5 and V is TRBV19, with a tentative D call TRBD2 (5 bases). The DNA end favors TRBJ2-7, so the J call may be wrong. The germline V gene has CDR1 LNHDA and CDR2 SQIVND (reference sequence). This CDR3 has 13 residues. CDR3 DNA: TGTGCCAGTAGTTGGGAGTTGGGGTACGAGCAGTACTTC. Translating gives CASSWELGYEQYF.

This clone was counted a single time. The rearrangement uses TRBV28 and TRBJ2-3; D not certain. CDR3 length equals 13 residues. CDR1 and CDR2 from the germline V gene are MDHEN and SYDVKM. V shed 0 bases and J shed 2 bases, with 3 bases lying between them. This CDR3 reads CASSLWDTDTQYF. CDR3 nucleotide sequence: TGTGCCAGCAGTTTATGGGACACAGATACGCAGTATTTT.

The rearrangement links TRBV2 to TRBJ1-2, with TRBD1 as a possible D gene (5 bases). The V end lost 5 bases, the J end lost 2 bases, and 9 bases lay between the germline ends. The CDR3 has 13 residues. Germline CDR1 SNHLY, CDR2 FYNNEI. CDR3 sequence reads: CASSLTENYGYTF. The CDR3 bases are TGTGCCAGCAGTCTGACAGAAAACTATGGCTACACCTTC. Full variable domain (outside the CDR3, taken from reference TRBV2 and TRBJ1-2): EPEVTQTPSHQVTQMGQEVILRCVPISNHLYFYWYRQILGQKVEFLVSFYNNEISEKSEIFDDQFSVERPDGSNFTLKIRSTKLEDSAMYFCASSLTENYGYTFGSGTRLTVV.

The chain is built from TRBV7-3 and TRBJ2-6; weak D call: TRBD1 (6 bases). Between the trimmed V and J ends, which lost 1 base and 0 bases, there was a span of 16 bases. The CDR3 length is 19 residues. Germline CDR1 and CDR2: SGHTA and FQGTGA. CDR3 region: CASSLKPDSLSSGANVLTF. CDR3 nucleotide sequence: TGTGCCAGCAGCTTAAAACCGGACAGCCTAAGCTCTGGGGCCAACGTCCTGACTTTC.

The chain is built from TRBV7-6 and TRBJ1-6; the D gene is possibly TRBD1 (5 bases). The V end lost 11 bases, the J end lost 6 bases, and 20 bases lay between the germline ends. The germline CDR1 and CDR2 sequences are SGHVS and FNYEAQ. The CDR3 loop spans 15 amino acids. CDR3 DNA sequence: TGTGCCTCCAGGGCGGAGGGGAAGGGTAATTCACCCCTCCACTTT. It translates to CASRAEGKGNSPLHF.

This chain uses TRBV28 with TRBJ2-7, with 9 bases aligning to TRBD1. Trimming at V came to 4 bases and at J to 4 bases, leaving 5 bases not matched to a gene. Germline V gene sequence: CDR1 MDHEN, CDR2 SYDVKM. CDR3 size: 14 residues. Written as DNA, the CDR3 is TGTGCCAGCAGTTCCACAGGGGGCTGGTACGAGCAGTACTTC. Protein sequence: CASSSTGGWYEQYF.

This chain uses TRBV2 with TRBJ2-2; TRBD1 is a possible D gene (5 bases). CDR1 is SNHLY and CDR2 is FYNNEI in the germline V gene. V was trimmed by 0 bases and J by 0 bases, leaving 20 bases between them. This CDR3 is 20 amino acids long. The CDR3 DNA is TGTGCCAGCAGTGAAGCAGGGCGACAGTTGTCAAGCGCGAACACCGGGGAGCTGTTTTTT. It encodes CASSEAGRQLSSANTGELFF.

The chain combines TRBV20-1 with TRBJ1-2; D uncertain. Trimming stripped 1 base from V and 8 bases from J, with 8 bases between. Germline-derived CDR1 and CDR2 are DFQATT and SNEGSKA (reference sequence). CDR3 size: 11 residues. The CDR3 sequence is CSARAGPGYTF. The DNA of the CDR3 is TGCAGTGCTAGAGCAGGACCCGGCTACACCTTC.

The chain uses TRBV18 and TRBJ2-2; D is undetermined. Germline V gene sequence: CDR1 KGHSH, CDR2 LQKENI. The CDR3 has 14 amino acids. V was trimmed by 3 bases and J by 3 bases, leaving 8 bases between them. The CDR3 region is CASSPSPYTGELFF. As DNA, the CDR3 is TGTGCCAGCTCACCCTCCCCATACACCGGGGAGCTGTTTTTT.

V gene TRBV23-1 combines with J gene TRBJ2-1; TRBD1 aligns across 10 bases. TRBV23-1 is placed among ORFs of uncertain function. The CDR3 spans 15 residues. The junction had 10 bases not matched to a gene; V was cut back by 6 bases and J by 8 bases. The CDR3 DNA follows: TGCGCCAGCAGGAGACCGGGACAGGGGTTTTATGAGCAGTTCTTC. Encoded protein: CASRRPGQGFYEQFF.

This clone was picked up one time. V is TRBV5-6 and J is TRBJ2-6; no reliable D call. Germline V gives CDR1 SGHDT, CDR2 YYEEEE. Trimming pared 7 bases from V and 5 bases from J, leaving 25 bases between. The length of the CDR3 is 18 residues. CDR3 sequence reads: CASSWTNSHQSRANVLTF. CDR3 nucleotide sequence: TGTGCCAGCTCTTGGACCAATAGTCACCAAAGTCGGGCCAACGTCCTGACTTTC.

V and J are TRBV11-2 and TRBJ2-3, with TRBD2 identical over 7 bases. This CDR3 has 17 amino acids. CDR1 is SGHAT, CDR2 FQNNGV, per germline. V was pared by 4 bases and J by 4 bases, with 14 bases of the junction left unmatched. CDR3 DNA: TGTGCCAGCAGCTCATCAGGGATCCAGCGGGATTCAGATACGCAGTATTTT. Translated: CASSSSGIQRDSDTQYF.

The chain carries TRBV30 and TRBJ2-7, with D possibly being TRBD2 (6 bases). Between the trimmed V and J ends, which lost 7 bases and 0 bases, there was a span of 16 bases. The CDR3 runs to 14 residues. Per the germline V gene, CDR1 is GTSNPN and CDR2 is SVGIG (reference sequence). The DNA for the CDR3 is TGTGCCTCCAGTGGGGGACTCAGCTCCTACGAGCAGTACTTC. It specifies CASSGGLSSYEQYF.

The rearrangement links TRBV25-1 to TRBJ1-5, with TRBD1 as a possible D gene (6 bases). Trimming removed 4 bases at V and 5 bases at J, with 18 bases between. CDR1 MGHDK and CDR2 SYGVNS come from the germline V gene. There are 16 residues in the CDR3. CDR3 sequence (DNA): TGTGCCAGCAGTGGAAGCATTACAGGGATAGATCAGCCCCAGCATTTT. Protein product: CASSGSITGIDQPQHF.

The chain recombines TRBV9 with TRBJ2-5; D is tentatively TRBD1 or TRBD2 (5 bases each). Germline values: CDR1 SGDLS, CDR2 YYNGEE. This CDR3 region has 13 residues. Between the trimmed V and J ends, which lost 3 bases and 7 bases, there was a span of 13 bases. The CDR3 sequence: CASSEGTTGTQYF. Written as DNA, the CDR3 is TGTGCCAGCAGCGAAGGGACCACAGGGACCCAGTACTTC. Filled out from reference TRBV9 and TRBJ2-5, the complete variable domain reads DSGVTQTPKHLITATGQRVTLRCSPRSGDLSVYWYQQSLDQGLQFLIQYYNGEERAKGNILERFSAQQFPDLHSELNLSSLELGDSALYFCASSEGTTGTQYFGPGTRLLVL.

This chain links TRBV30 with TRBJ2-2; 11 bases map to TRBD2. V was pared by 0 bases and J by 7 bases, with 4 bases of the junction left unmatched. CDR1 GTSNPN and CDR2 SVGIG come from the germline V gene (reference sequence). CDR3 length: 15 residues. The CDR3 DNA reads TGTGCCTGGAGTGTACTAGCGGGAGAGCTCGGGGAGCTGTTTTTT. As protein: CAWSVLAGELGELFF.

V is TRBV12-5 and J is TRBJ2-1, with 7 bases that match TRBD1. CDR3 length equals 12 residues. The V segment lost 6 bases and the J segment 8 bases; nucleotides outside the gene matches: 4. The germline gives CDR1 LGHNT, CDR2 FRNRAP. As DNA, the CDR3 is TGTGCTAGTGGCCTACAGGGGCATGAGCAGTTCTTC. It translates to CASGLQGHEQFF.